The 29 T cell receptor beta chains in this list originate from one sample, sequenced in a study of CD8 T cells in ankylosing spondylitis. TCRdb passed the 5' RACE reads through MiXCR, listing each CDR3 protein once. The sample lists around 330,000 distinct CDR3 sequences; approximately 10% were seen once. Sequenced: blood, either unsorted or a sorted T cell fraction (not recorded which). The receptors were gathered from a female donor with ankylosing spondylitis or in good health (not recorded which).

V gene TRBV27 combines with J gene TRBJ2-1; no clear D gene. Germline CDR1 reads MNHEY; CDR2 reads SMNVEV (reference sequence). The CDR3 loop spans 13 amino acids. V was shortened by 4 bases and J by 15 bases, with 19 bases between the two germline ends. CDR3 nucleotide sequence: TGTGCCAGCAGTTCACACGCCGCTAGGTCGCCGTTCTTC. It codes for CASSSHAARSPFF.

The chain joins TRBV6-1 to TRBJ2-3; no reliable D call. Trimming removed 10 bases from V and 2 bases from J, with 16 bases in between. Germline V gene sequence: CDR1 MNHNS, CDR2 SASEGT. The CDR3 has 14 residues. In nucleotides, the CDR3 is TGTGCCATCTCCGTAAATAGAGACACAGATACGCAGTATTTT. It codes for CAISVNRDTDTQYF.

On this clonotype: One base away lies a much larger clone, so this may be a sequencing read error. V and J are TRBV27 and TRBJ2-7; D possibly matches TRBD1 or TRBD2 (5 bases each). Trimming removed 6 bases from V and 5 bases from J, with 17 bases in between. Germline V lookup: CDR1 MNHEY, CDR2 SMNVEV (reference sequence). The CDR3 has 14 residues. CDR3 loop: CASRFLVRDHEQYF. In DNA form, the CDR3 reads TGTGCCAGCAGATTTCTGGTCAGGGACCACGAGCAGTACTTC.

This clonotype was observed at least ten times. The rearrangement uses TRBV6-2 or TRBV6-3 and TRBJ1-5; D unresolved. The germline V and J ends were trimmed by 10 bases and 0 bases, with 19 bases remaining between them. CDR3 length: 16 amino acids. Germline values: CDR1 MNHEY, CDR2 SVGEGT. The CDR3 protein is CATTESRGFSNQPQHF. The CDR3 coding sequence is TGTGCCACTACGGAATCGCGCGGGTTTAGCAATCAGCCCCAGCATTTT.

This clonotype was seen ten or more times. This sequence joins TRBV27 and TRBJ2-1; the match to TRBD2 covers 16 bases. The CDR3 loop spans 19 amino acids. The V gene end was trimmed by 7 bases and the J gene end by 0 bases; junction bases not matched to a gene: 9. Germline loops: CDR1 MNHEY, CDR2 SMNVEV (reference sequence). CDR3 protein: CASNPGLAGGSLSYNEQFF. In DNA, the CDR3 is TGTGCCAGCAACCCGGGACTAGCGGGAGGGTCCCTCTCCTACAATGAGCAGTTCTTC.

This clonotype was found many times. This chain joins TRBV7-9 and TRBJ2-3; unclear D gene. The CDR3 has 17 amino acids. Trimming removed 2 bases at V and 1 base at J, with 16 bases between. The germline CDR1 and CDR2 sequences are SEHNR and FQNEAQ (reference sequence). In DNA form, the CDR3 reads TGTGCCAGCAGCTTAAAGGTCTCGACACAGCGCACAGATACGCAGTATTTT. Translation: CASSLKVSTQRTDTQYF.

In its sample, this clonotype was seen a few times. The chain is built from TRBV9 and TRBJ2-5, with D hard to call. CDR1 is SGDLS, CDR2 YYNGEE, per germline. The length of the CDR3 is 15 residues. V was shortened by 0 bases and J by 1 base, with 10 bases between the two germline ends. CDR3 in DNA: TGTGCCAGCAGCGTAGACCTGACCGCCCAAGAGACCCAGTACTTC. It is translated as CASSVDLTAQETQYF. The complete variable domain, with remaining parts taken from reference TRBV9 and TRBJ2-5, reads DSGVTQTPKHLITATGQRVTLRCSPRSGDLSVYWYQQSLDQGLQFLIQYYNGEERAKGNILERFSAQQFPDLHSELNLSSLELGDSALYFCASSVDLTAQETQYFGPGTRLLVL.

This clonotype showed up many times. CDR3 coding DNA: TGCAGTGTTACCGGGACTGGGGTCATGGAGCAGTACTTC. The encoded protein is CSVTGTGVMEQYF. This chain links TRBV20-1 with TRBJ2-7; perhaps TRBD2 as D (6 bases). The CDR3 covers 13 residues. Germline V CDR1 and CDR2: DFQATT, SNEGSKA (reference sequence). V shed 7 bases and J shed 7 bases, with 20 bases lying between them.

This clonotype has at least ten counts. One end of the junction fails to match germline, which may point to a read error. The rearrangement links TRBV7-2 to TRBJ2-2; D gene unclear. The germline CDR1 and CDR2 sequences are SGHTA and FQGNSA. CDR3 length: 13 amino acids. The CDR3 nucleotides are TGCGCCAGCAGCTTAGGCGTAGCCGGGGAGCTGTTTTTT. It translates to CASSLGVAGELFF.

The rearrangement joins TRBV19 to TRBJ1-1; the D is unclear. Looked up from germline, CDR1 is LNHDA and CDR2 is SQIVND (reference sequence). V was cut by 5 bases and J by 2 bases, with 15 bases left in between. The CDR3 is 15 residues long. The CDR3 spells CASSAPGFGNTEAFF. The CDR3 bases are TGTGCCAGTAGTGCACCGGGATTTGGAAACACTGAAGCTTTCTTT.

This clonotype has ten or more counts. The J gene is TRBJ1-3, the V gene TRBV5-1; possibly TRBD1 for D (6 bases). With 8 bases removed from V and 3 bases from J, the gap between germline ends came to 15 bases. Germline V gene sequence: CDR1 SGHRS, CDR2 YFSETQ. This CDR3 region has 14 residues. The DNA for the CDR3 is TGCGCCAGTACGACAGGAGGGGTTGGAAACACCATATATTTT. This translates into CASTTGGVGNTIYF.

The V gene is TRBV20-1, the J gene TRBJ2-1, with D possibly being TRBD1 or TRBD2 (5 bases each). The CDR3 length is 17 residues. The germline V gene encodes CDR1 DFQATT and CDR2 SNEGSKA (reference sequence). V lost 3 bases and J lost 1, with 19 bases in between. The CDR3 sequence: CSARLGTDRPSYNEQFF. The CDR3 DNA reads as TGCAGTGCTAGGTTGGGGACGGATCGTCCGTCCTACAATGAGCAGTTCTTC.

This clonotype was observed a few times. The chain is built from TRBV18 and TRBJ2-2; D unresolved. V was cut by 0 bases and J by 7 bases, with 6 bases left in between. CDR1 and CDR2 from the germline V gene are KGHSH and LQKENI. The CDR3 is made up of 13 amino acids. CDR3 loop: CASSPPGLGELFF. CDR3 in DNA: TGTGCCAGCTCACCACCCGGGCTCGGGGAGCTGTTTTTT.

This clonotype occurred many times. CDR3 DNA sequence: TGTGCCAGCAGCTCACGGCTACAGGGGGCGGTAGATACGCAGTATTTT. Its protein product is CASSSRLQGAVDTQYF. V usage is TRBV7-2 and J usage is TRBJ2-3; 9 bases map to TRBD1. J gave up 5 bases and V 4 bases, and 10 bases lay outside the gene matches. This CDR3 has 16 amino acids. CDR1 and CDR2 from the germline V gene are SGHTA and FQGNSA.

This clonotype was observed many times. The chain combines TRBV7-2 with TRBJ2-6; D might be TRBD1 (5 bases). CDR1 and CDR2 from the germline V gene are SGHTA and FQGNSA. V was clipped by 2 bases and J by 4 bases, with 9 bases between them. The CDR3 runs 15 residues. The CDR3 loop reads CASSLQGTGANVLTF. The CDR3 region has the DNA TGTGCCAGCAGCTTACAGGGTACAGGGGCCAACGTCCTGACTTTC.

Worth noting for this clonotype: Possible read error: a much larger clone is one base away. This chain links TRBV28 with TRBJ2-5; 13 nucleotides align to TRBD2. The ends lost 5 bases at V and 3 bases at J; junction bases unmatched: 9. The CDR3 covers 17 residues. Germline CDR1 MDHEN, CDR2 SYDVKM. CDR3 region: CASSPWTSGSPKETQYF. The CDR3 DNA reads TGTGCCAGCAGTCCTTGGACTAGCGGGAGCCCTAAAGAGACCCAGTACTTC.

This chain joins TRBV7-2 and TRBJ2-2; D remains unclear. The CDR3 covers 15 residues. Deletions cut 2 bases from V and 2 bases from J, with 9 bases between. CDR1 SGHTA and CDR2 FQGNSA come from the germline V gene. The CDR3: CASSLYLINTGELFF. The CDR3 DNA sequence: TGTGCCAGCAGCTTATATCTAATCAACACCGGGGAGCTGTTTTTT.

This clonotype was observed at least ten times. The chain couples TRBV12-3 or TRBV12-4 to TRBJ2-2, with TRBD1 identical over 7 bases. The CDR3 sequence is 13 residues long. V was clipped by 3 bases and J by 7 bases; unmatched bases: 2. CDR3 protein: CASSFWDSGELFF. DNA for the CDR3: TGTGCCAGCAGTTTCTGGGACAGCGGGGAGCTGTTTTTT.

This clonotype was counted ten times or more. The chain uses TRBV12-3 or TRBV12-4 and TRBJ1-5; no reliable D call. V gave up 6 bases and J gave up 0 bases, with 6 bases separating them. The length of the CDR3 is 13 residues. The CDR3: CASSAYSNQPQHF. The DNA of the CDR3 is TGTGCCAGCAGCGCGTATAGCAATCAGCCCCAGCATTTT.

This clonotype has more than one count but fewer than ten. V usage is TRBV5-1 and J usage is TRBJ2-5; tentatively, D is TRBD2 (5 bases). Germline CDR1 SGHRS, CDR2 YFSETQ. V was clipped by 4 bases and J by 4 bases, with 14 bases between them. The CDR3 consists of 14 residues. The CDR3 here is CASSPSAGSETQYF. CDR3 DNA: TGCGCCAGCAGCCCCTCGGCGGGTTCAGAGACCCAGTACTTC.

This clonotype was observed many times. The V call is TRBV4-1, the J call TRBJ2-1; maybe TRBD1 (6 bases). V dropped 3 bases and J dropped 9 bases, with 18 bases sitting between them. The V gene's germline CDR1 is MGHRA and CDR2 YSYEKL. The CDR3 is 15 amino acids. CDR3 residues: CASSQENTGWSEQFF. The CDR3 nucleotides read TGCGCCAGCAGCCAGGAAAATACAGGGTGGAGTGAGCAGTTCTTC.

This clonotype came up many times. The DNA for the CDR3 is TGCAGTGCACGGGACAGAAGAGGGGTAGAAGAAAAACTGTTTTTT. It yields the protein CSARDRRGVEEKLFF. This chain uses TRBV20-1 with TRBJ1-4, with 7 bases fitting TRBD1. Germline CDR1 is DFQATT and CDR2 is SNEGSKA (reference sequence). V gave up 6 bases and J gave up 8 bases; unmatched junction bases: 15. The CDR3 has 15 residues.

This clonotype was seen a handful of times. This sequence joins TRBV4-2 and TRBJ2-2; 10 nucleotides match TRBD1. The CDR3 totals 16 residues. The trim removed 0 bases at V and 5 bases at J, leaving 3 bases unmatched. Germline V gene data show CDR1 as LGHNA and CDR2 as YNFKEQ. The CDR3 here is CASSQETGGWTGELFF. CDR3 sequence (DNA): TGTGCCAGCAGCCAAGAGACAGGGGGCTGGACCGGGGAGCTGTTTTTT.

The sample holds many counts of this clonotype. The J gene is TRBJ2-2, the V gene TRBV7-8; 7 nucleotides line up with TRBD1. This CDR3 has 17 amino acids. The junction had 5 bases not matched to a gene; V was cut back by 0 bases and J by 1 base. CDR1 and CDR2 (germline): SGHVS, FQNEAQ. The CDR3 loop is CASSLAYRGLNTGELFF. The CDR3 DNA reads TGTGCCAGCAGCTTAGCGTACAGGGGCTTGAACACCGGGGAGCTGTTTTTT.

The table lists this clonotype with many counts. The CDR3 DNA follows: TGTGCCAGCAGCGAGTGGCGGGAGACCCAGTACTTC. Protein product: CASSEWRETQYF. The chain carries TRBV7-2 and TRBJ2-5; D not certain. Trimming took 5 bases from V and 5 from J, leaving 9 bases between them. The CDR3 runs to 12 residues. Germline CDR1 reads SGHTA; CDR2 reads FQGNSA.

Only a few counts were recorded for this clonotype. J is TRBJ1-2 and V is TRBV2, with 8 bases aligning to TRBD1. The CDR3 extends over 16 amino acids. Trimming removed 6 bases from V and 3 bases from J; junction bases left unmatched: 12. The germline gives CDR1 SNHLY, CDR2 FYNNEI. This CDR3 is CASRGEGGTGDYGYTF. CDR3 nucleotides: TGTGCCAGCAGGGGCGAGGGAGGGACAGGAGACTATGGCTACACCTTC.

Note on this clonotype: A read error is possible here, since a much larger clone lies one base away. The J gene is TRBJ2-3, the V gene TRBV7-3; perhaps TRBD1 as D (5 bases). The J call could be wrong; TRBJ1-5 is a better fit for the DNA end. The CDR3 is 14 amino acids. Germline CDR1 is SGHTA and CDR2 is FQGTGA. CDR3 sequence (DNA): TGTGCCAGCAGCTTAGGGGGAAAAACAGATACGCAGCATTTT. It yields the protein CASSLGGKTDTQHF.

This clonotype was recorded many times. The chain recombines TRBV20-1 with TRBJ2-7; D remains unclear. The CDR3 runs to 12 residues. Germline V gene data show CDR1 as DFQATT and CDR2 as SNEGSKA (reference sequence). Between the trimmed V and J ends, which lost 5 bases and 7 bases, there was a span of 15 bases. The DNA for the CDR3 is TGCAGTGCTCTCATAGGCCCCTGGGAGCAGTACTTC. This gives the protein CSALIGPWEQYF.

This clonotype was counted ten times or more. V gene TRBV20-1 combines with J gene TRBJ1-5, with a tentative D call TRBD1 (5 bases). Trimming removed 4 bases at V and 4 bases at J, with 11 bases between. Looked up from germline, CDR1 is DFQATT and CDR2 is SNEGSKA (reference sequence). The CDR3 sequence is 13 residues long. The CDR3 DNA sequence: TGCAGTGCTATCCCGGGGCCTAATCAGCCCCAGCATTTT. This gives the protein CSAIPGPNQPQHF.